Listed here are 15 T cell receptor beta chains from one sample, sequenced in a study of T cell repertoires in cytomegalovirus infection (dated by TCRdb to between 2017 and 2020). Sequencing was performed on an Illumina HiSeq 1500. In-frame beta chains were kept once TCRdb had trimmed the public reads at Q25 with fastp and called clones with MiXCR. Each CDR3 protein appears once, grouped with its most common genes and DNA. The sample has about 360,000 distinct CDR3 sequences on record, roughly a third of them singletons. Roughly 12% of the sample rests with the top ten. The sample's treatment or condition label is to be understood as: in vitro stimulation with specific CMV peptide epitopes to enrich CMV-specific T cells. These receptors' antigens are unknown. The sequenced sample was cultured PBMCs, obtained from culture after CMV antigen stimulation. All receptors derive from a human donor in good health (CMV status not recorded). Some clones in this sample may be carry-over from other donors' samples.

The chain employs TRBV6-2 or TRBV6-3 and TRBJ2-3; 7 bases align to TRBD2. The trim removed 2 bases at V and 4 bases at J, leaving 0 bases unmatched. Germline CDR1 is MNHEY and CDR2 is SVGEGT. The CDR3 covers 13 residues. The CDR3 DNA is TGTGCCAGCAGTTACCGGGGGGCAGATACGCAGTATTTT. Its translation: CASSYRGADTQYF.

J is TRBJ2-7 and V is TRBV20-1, with 10 bases lining up with TRBD2. The CDR3 has 15 amino acids. In germline, CDR1 is DFQATT, CDR2 SNEGSKA (reference sequence). V was pared by 3 bases and J by 3 bases, with 8 bases of the junction left unmatched. The chain's CDR3 is CSASGTSGNLYEQYV. DNA of the CDR3: TGCAGTGCTAGTGGTACTAGCGGGAACCTCTACGAGCAGTACGTC.

The gene calls are TRBV24-1 and TRBJ2-1, with 12 bases identical to TRBD2. Per the germline V gene, CDR1 is KGHDR and CDR2 is SFDVKD. The CDR3 sequence is 18 residues long. After removal of 1 base from V and 6 bases from J, the junction contained 9 bases not matched to a gene. The CDR3 region is CATSDFRGTSGRPNEQFF. The CDR3 DNA reads TGTGCCACCAGTGATTTCCGGGGAACTAGCGGGAGGCCCAATGAGCAGTTCTTC.

The rearrangement uses TRBV14 and TRBJ1-2; D may be TRBD1 (5 bases). There are 15 residues in the CDR3. Germline V gene data show CDR1 as SGHDN and CDR2 as FVKESK. The V and J ends lost 4 bases and 8 bases respectively, with 20 bases between them. The CDR3 loop reads CASSLDTGRVGGYTF. The DNA for the CDR3 is TGTGCCAGCAGCCTCGACACGGGCAGGGTCGGCGGCTACACCTTC.

The chain recombines TRBV7-6 with TRBJ1-1, with D perhaps matching TRBD1 (6 bases). V lost 5 bases and J lost 4, with 17 bases in between. The CDR3 spans 15 residues. Germline loops: CDR1 SGHVS, CDR2 FNYEAQ. CDR3 bases: TGTGCCAGCAGCCCCGGCGGGGGCTCGGGCACTGAAGCTTTCTTT. Translating it yields CASSPGGGSGTEAFF.

The chain joins TRBV28 to TRBJ2-3; weak D call: TRBD1 (5 bases). The CDR3 extends over 13 amino acids. The V end was cut by 5 bases, the J end by 2 bases, with 8 bases between. CDR1 and CDR2 from the germline V gene are MDHEN and SYDVKM. In DNA, the CDR3 is TGTGCCAGCAGTCCGACAGTCACAGATACGCAGTATTTT. It yields the protein CASSPTVTDTQYF. The whole variable domain, remainder taken from reference TRBV28 and TRBJ2-3, is DVKVTQSSRYLVKRTGEKVFLECVQDMDHENMFWYRQDPGLGLRLIYFSYDVKMKEKGDIPEGYSVSREKKERFSLILESASTNQTSMYLCASSPTVTDTQYFGPGTRLTVL.

The sample holds a few counts of this clonotype. The V call is TRBV7-6, the J call TRBJ2-3; 7 nucleotides agree with TRBD1. Germline values: CDR1 SGHVS, CDR2 FNYEAQ. The CDR3 spans 15 residues. V lost 1 base to trimming and J lost 5 bases; unmatched junction nucleotides: 6. The CDR3 here is CASSLGGTDKDTQYF. The CDR3, as DNA: TGTGCCAGCAGCTTAGGGGGGACAGATAAAGATACGCAGTATTTT.

This clonotype was found a few times. The gene calls are TRBV4-1 and TRBJ2-1; tentatively, D is TRBD2 (6 bases). Trimming took off 1 base at V and 2 bases at J, with 12 bases between the two ends. CDR3 length: 16 residues. Per germline, CDR1 MGHRA and CDR2 YSYEKL. The CDR3 DNA is TGCGCCAGCAGCCAAGCATCGGCGGGGCCCTACAATGAGCAGTTCTTC. This gives the protein CASSQASAGPYNEQFF.

This chain joins TRBV6-2 or TRBV6-3 and TRBJ1-1, with 8 bases lining up with TRBD1. The germline V gene encodes CDR1 MNHEY and CDR2 SVGEGT. The CDR3 has 13 amino acids. V trimming: 8 bases; J trimming: 7 bases; junction bases outside the gene matches: 9. The CDR3 nucleotides are TGTGCCAGCGCCTACGGACAGGGAGGTGAAGCTTTCTTT. Its translation: CASAYGQGGEAFF.

The chain uses TRBV20-1 and TRBJ2-3; TRBD2 is a possible D gene (5 bases). Trimming removed 1 base from V and 8 bases from J, with 13 bases in between. The germline V gene encodes CDR1 DFQATT and CDR2 SNEGSKA (reference sequence). The CDR3 loop spans 13 amino acids. The CDR3 protein is CSARVMDWSTQYF. The DNA for the CDR3 is TGCAGTGCTAGAGTTATGGACTGGAGTACGCAGTATTTT.

This clonotype has a count of ten or more. This chain joins TRBV6-2 or TRBV6-3 and TRBJ2-3; 7 bases match TRBD2. The CDR3 extends over 14 amino acids. The V segment lost 10 bases and the J segment 2 bases; nucleotides outside the gene matches: 9. Germline V CDR1 and CDR2: MNHEY, SVGEGT. The DNA for the CDR3 is TGTGCCACCAAAGACTGGGACTACACAGATACGCAGTATTTT. It specifies CATKDWDYTDTQYF.

The chain employs TRBV24-1 and TRBJ2-5; 8 nucleotides line up with TRBD2. V shed 1 base, J shed 5 bases, and the junction held 5 bases outside the gene matches. This CDR3 has 15 amino acids. CDR1 is KGHDR and CDR2 is SFDVKD in the germline V gene. The CDR3 DNA sequence: TGTGCCACCAGTGATTTCCGGGAGGGCTTGGAGACCCAGTACTTC. Its protein is CATSDFREGLETQYF.

V is TRBV20-1 and J is TRBJ1-5; 9 bases map to TRBD1. V shed 5 bases and J 4 bases; nucleotides not matched to a gene: 12. CDR1 DFQATT and CDR2 SNEGSKA come from the germline V gene (reference sequence). This CDR3 is built from 16 residues. This CDR3 is CSARQQGASSNQPQHF. The CDR3 nucleotides read TGCAGTGCTCGTCAACAGGGGGCCTCGAGTAATCAGCCCCAGCATTTT.

V and J are TRBV12-3 or TRBV12-4 and TRBJ1-2, with 7 bases that match TRBD1. V lost 6 bases and J lost 7; bases outside the gene matches: 8. The CDR3 runs 13 residues. CDR3 nucleotide sequence: TGTGCCAGCAGCCTACTCCGGGACAGTGGCTACACCTTC. Its protein is CASSLLRDSGYTF.

The chain combines TRBV7-2 with TRBJ2-7; TRBD2 agrees at 8 bases. Trimming at V came to 5 bases and at J to 2 bases, leaving 5 bases not matched to a gene. The germline V gene has CDR1 SGHTA and CDR2 FQGNSA. The CDR3 covers 14 residues. CDR3 residues: CASSPFGRAYEQYF. The DNA of the CDR3 is TGTGCCAGCAGCCCTTTCGGGAGGGCCTACGAGCAGTACTTC.